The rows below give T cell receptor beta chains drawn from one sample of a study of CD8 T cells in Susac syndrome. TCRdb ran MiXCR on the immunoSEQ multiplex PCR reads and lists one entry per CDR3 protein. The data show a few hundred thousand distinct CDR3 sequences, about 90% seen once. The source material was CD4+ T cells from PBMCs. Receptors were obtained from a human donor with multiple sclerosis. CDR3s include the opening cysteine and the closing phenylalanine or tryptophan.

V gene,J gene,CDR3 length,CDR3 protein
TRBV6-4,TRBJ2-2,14,CASSVEANTGELFF
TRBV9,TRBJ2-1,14,CASSVMRLAGEQFF
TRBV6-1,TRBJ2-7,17,CASSEATKGAPRSEQYF
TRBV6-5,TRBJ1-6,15,CASSPLGTENSPLHF
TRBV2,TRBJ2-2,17,CASRLRDPTLGTGELFF
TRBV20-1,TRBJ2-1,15,CSARAPSGRTNEQFF
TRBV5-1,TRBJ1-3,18,CASSFQGISADSGNTIYF
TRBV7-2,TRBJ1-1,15,CASSLAPRSGTEAFF
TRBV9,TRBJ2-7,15,CASSVAHTGSYEQYF
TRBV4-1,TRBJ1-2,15,CASSPPGRANYGYTF
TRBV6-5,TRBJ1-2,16,CASSYSILEGNYGYTF
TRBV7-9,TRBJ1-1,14,CASSLAQGVTEAFF
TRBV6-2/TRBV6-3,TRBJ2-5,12,CASSSREETQYF
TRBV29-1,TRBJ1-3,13,CSVGTHGGNTIYF
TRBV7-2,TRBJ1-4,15,CASSLFGTTNEKLFF
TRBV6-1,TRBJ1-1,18,CASSPGAGGQRMNTEAFF
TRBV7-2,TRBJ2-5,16,CASSPKSGRARETQYF
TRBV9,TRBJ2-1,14,CASSLRTTYNEQFF
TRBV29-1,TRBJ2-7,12,CSVGDFSYEQYF
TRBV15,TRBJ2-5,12,CATSRSQETQYF
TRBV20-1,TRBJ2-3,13,CSARSGFIHTQYF
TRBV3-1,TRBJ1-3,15,CASSQNQGLGNTIYF
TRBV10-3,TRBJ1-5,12,CAIREGNQPQHF
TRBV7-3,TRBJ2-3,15,CASSLGSRVTDTQYF
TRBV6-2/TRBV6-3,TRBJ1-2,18,CASSYSRQGAIFGYGYTF
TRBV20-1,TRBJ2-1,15,CSARDRAGNYNEQFF
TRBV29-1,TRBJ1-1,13,CSGTGMPNTEAFF
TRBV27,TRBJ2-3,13,CASSLRGSGLPGF
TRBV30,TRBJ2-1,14,CAWLPGLVNNEQFF
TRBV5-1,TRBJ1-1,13,CASRRGGTFEAFF
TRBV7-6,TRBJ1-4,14,CASSAPRDRGKLFF
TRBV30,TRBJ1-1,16,CAWSGPGGGNHRKAFF
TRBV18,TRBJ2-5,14,CASSRQGLGETQYF
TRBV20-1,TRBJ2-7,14,CSARDVRGPQGQYF
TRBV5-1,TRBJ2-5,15,CASSMQTGGDETQYF
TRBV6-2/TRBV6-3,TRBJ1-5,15,CASSYLGLSNQPQHF
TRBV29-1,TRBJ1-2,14,CSVVRDGSGDGYTF
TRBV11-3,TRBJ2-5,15,CASSQRRQDRETQYF
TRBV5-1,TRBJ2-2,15,CASSAFGLYTGELFF
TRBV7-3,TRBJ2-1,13,CASSLSNGNEQFF
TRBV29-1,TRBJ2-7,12,CSVQAGVAEQYF
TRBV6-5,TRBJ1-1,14,CASTYRGGNTEAFF
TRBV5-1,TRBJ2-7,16,CASSLGTRVGVYEQYF
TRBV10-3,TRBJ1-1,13,CAIGGGRNTEAFF
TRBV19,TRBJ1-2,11,CARGSLWGYTF